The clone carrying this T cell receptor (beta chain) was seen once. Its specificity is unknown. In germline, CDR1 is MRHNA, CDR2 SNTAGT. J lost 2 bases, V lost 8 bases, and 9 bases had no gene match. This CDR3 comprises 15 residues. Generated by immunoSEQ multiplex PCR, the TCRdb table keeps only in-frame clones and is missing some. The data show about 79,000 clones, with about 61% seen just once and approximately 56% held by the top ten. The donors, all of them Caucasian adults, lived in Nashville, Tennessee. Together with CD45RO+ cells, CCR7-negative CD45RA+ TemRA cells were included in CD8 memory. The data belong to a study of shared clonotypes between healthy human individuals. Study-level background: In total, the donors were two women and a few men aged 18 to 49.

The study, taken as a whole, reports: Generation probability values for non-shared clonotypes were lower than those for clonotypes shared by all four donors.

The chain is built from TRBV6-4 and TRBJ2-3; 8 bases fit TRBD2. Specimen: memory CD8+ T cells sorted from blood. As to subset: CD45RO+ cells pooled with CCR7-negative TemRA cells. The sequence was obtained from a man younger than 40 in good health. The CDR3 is CASHPGGGHTDTQYF. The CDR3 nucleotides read TGTGCCAGCCACCCGGGGGGGGGACACACAGATACGCAGTATTTT.